This T cell receptor (beta chain) was recorded in a study of cytomegalovirus exposure and HLA in healthy donors. Amplification used 60 Vbeta primers and 13 Jbeta primers. This table comes from immunoSEQ multiplex PCR, and its TCRdb copy is limited to in-frame clones, with some not included. The table has about 90,000 clones, approximately 78% seen once. This clone has just one count. V lost 4 bases and J 0 bases, leaving 17 bases between the germline ends. This CDR3 has 17 residues. The germline V gene has CDR1 MNHEY and CDR2 SMNVEV (reference sequence). What was sequenced was PBMCs. The TCR sequence derives from a woman in her 40s in good health and CMV-seropositive. The J gene is TRBJ2-3, the V gene TRBV27, with TRBD1 as a possible D gene (6 bases). CDR3 in DNA: TGTGCCAGCAGTTACCTCCCCGTTGGACAGAGCACAGATACGCAGTATTTT. Its translation is CASSYLPVGQSTDTQYF.